The source of this TCR beta chain is a study of blood T cell repertoires in COVID-19. Study information: COVID-19 samples from acute and convalescent phases originated in the United States, Italy and Spain. The analysed material was cDNA or gDNA that came from T cells, B-cell-depleted T cells, or PBMCs.

As originally analysed: Reference gene primer amplification in the assay estimated nucleated cell counts. Sequenced by immunoSEQ multiplex PCR; TCRdb stores in-frame clones only, minus some. D and trimming come from the DNA, and the V and J calls and clone size come from that table. Among a few hundred thousand clones listed, roughly nine tenths were seen once. CDR3 length equals 14 residues. V shed 3 bases and J shed 4 bases, with 10 bases lying between them. Germline V gives CDR1 SGHVS, CDR2 FQNEAQ. Sequencing input: peripheral blood. The chain combines TRBV7-8 with TRBJ2-1; D unresolved. The sequence came from a middle-aged man with acute or convalescent COVID-19. CDR3 bases: TGTGCCAGCAGCTTTAGCCGGCAATACAATGAGCAGTTCTTC. As protein: CASSFSRQYNEQFF.